Shown below are 28 T cell receptor beta chains from a single sample sequenced in a study of blood T cell repertoires in COVID-19 (dated by TCRdb to about 2020). Library method: the immunoSEQ multiplex PCR assay. As stored in TCRdb, this immuneACCESS dataset retains in-frame rearrangements with V and J assigned. A fraction of the clones does not appear; measured against another copy, unresolved V genes explain less than half of the discrepancy, and the remainder lacks a known reason. This sample lists around 200,000 clones; under 85% were detected once. The top ten clones comprise about 6.5% of the sample. The source material was peripheral blood. These receptors all come from a woman aged 35 to 49 with acute or convalescent COVID-19.

CDR3: CASSLTVSQETQYF. Here the CDR3 DNA reads TGTGCCAGCTCCTTGACAGTTAGCCAAGAGACCCAGTACTTC. This chain joins TRBV7-2 and TRBJ2-5; weak D call: TRBD1 (5 bases). CDR3 length: 14 residues. The germline V gene encodes CDR1 SGHTA and CDR2 FQGNSA. V was shortened by 8 bases and J by 1 base, with 14 bases between the two germline ends.

The J gene is TRBJ2-6, the V gene TRBV5-4; D perhaps matches TRBD1 (5 bases). Trimming removed 0 bases from V and 1 base from J, with 5 bases in between. CDR3 length equals 15 residues. The V gene's germline CDR1 is SGHNT and CDR2 YYREEE (reference sequence). CDR3 protein: CASSLEGSGANVLTF. The CDR3, as DNA: TGTGCCAGCAGCTTGGAGGGGTCTGGGGCCAACGTCCTGACTTTC. Full variable domain (remainder filled in from reference TRBV5-4 and TRBJ2-6): ETGVTQSPTHLIKTRGQQVTLRCSSQSGHNTVSWYQQALGQGPQFIFQYYREEENGRGNFPPRFSGLQFPNYSSELNVNALELDDSALYLCASSLEGSGANVLTFGAGSRLTVL.

The chain couples TRBV18 to TRBJ1-4; TRBD1 is a possible D gene (5 bases). The V gene lost 3 bases and the J gene lost 16 bases, with 27 bases spanning the gap. CDR3 size: 16 residues. Germline V gene lookup returns CDR1 KGHSH and CDR2 LQKENI. The CDR3 spells CASSPLPAGGVQAAFF. The DNA of the CDR3 is TGTGCCAGCTCACCTCTCCCCGCGGGGGGGGTACAGGCTGCGTTTTTT.

V usage is TRBV7-2 and J usage is TRBJ2-3; TRBD2 agrees at 8 bases. V lost 4 bases to trimming and J lost 8 bases; unmatched junction nucleotides: 8. This CDR3 spans 14 amino acids. Germline V gene data show CDR1 as SGHTA and CDR2 as FQGNSA. The CDR3 DNA follows: TGTGCCAGCAGCTCCCGAGCGGGGGCTTCTACGCAGTATTTT. This sequence encodes CASSSRAGASTQYF.

The chain couples TRBV18 to TRBJ2-1; 7 bases fit TRBD1. J gave up 0 bases and V 6 bases, and 2 bases lay outside the gene matches. CDR3 length: 14 amino acids. Germline V gives CDR1 KGHSH, CDR2 LQKENI. CDR3 nucleotides: TGTGCCAGCTCCGAGGGGGCCTCCTACAATGAGCAGTTCTTC. The encoded protein is CASSEGASYNEQFF.

This chain joins TRBV18 and TRBJ1-1; 8 nucleotides align to TRBD1. The V gene's germline CDR1 is KGHSH and CDR2 LQKENI. The CDR3 runs to 15 residues. J was trimmed by 5 bases and V by 2 bases; bases with no gene match: 7. Written as DNA, the CDR3 is TGTGCCAGCTCACCAGGGCAGGGGGCAGCGACTGAAGCTTTCTTT. Protein sequence: CASSPGQGAATEAFF.

DNA of the CDR3: TGTGCCAGCAGTCCCCGGGGGGAGAAAGGCTACACCTTC. Translated: CASSPRGEKGYTF. The rearrangement links TRBV27 to TRBJ1-2; D possibly corresponds to TRBD1 (5 bases). Trimming removed 5 bases from V and 8 bases from J, with 15 bases in between. Germline CDR1 and CDR2: MNHEY and SMNVEV (reference sequence). CDR3 size: 13 residues.

The chain links TRBV5-4 to TRBJ2-3; 9 bases align to TRBD2. This CDR3 comprises 15 residues. Germline V gene lookup returns CDR1 SGHNT and CDR2 YYREEE (reference sequence). V lost 0 bases, J lost 3 bases, and 2 bases stayed unmatched. The CDR3 DNA reads as TGTGCCAGCAGCTTGGGTAGCGGGGGAACAGATACGCAGTATTTT. It translates to CASSLGSGGTDTQYF.

The chain has TRBV21-1 and TRBJ2-1; the listed D gene, TRBD1, was not tested against the DNA. TRBV21-1 is given as a pseudogene. The CDR3 contains 14 residues. As DNA, the CDR3 is TGTGCCAGCAAGGGAAGGGGCCCATACAATGAGCAGTTCTTC. It codes for CASKGRGPYNEQFF.

The gene calls are TRBV6-5 and TRBJ2-1, with a tentative D call TRBD2 (5 bases). Germline V gene data show CDR1 as MNHEY and CDR2 as SVGAGI. V was pared by 4 bases and J by 11 bases, with 18 bases between. The CDR3 runs to 14 residues. The CDR3 region has the DNA TGTGCCAGCAGTTCAAGAGGAGGAAGCGCCAAGCAGTTCTTC. Protein sequence: CASSSRGGSAKQFF.

This CDR3 reads CSAPPVDRAFF. As DNA, the CDR3 is TGCAGTGCCCCTCCAGTCGATCGAGCTTTCTTT. The gene calls are TRBV20-1 and TRBJ1-1; no firm D call. Germline CDR1 and CDR2: DFQATT and SNEGSKA (reference sequence). The V gene lost 6 bases and the J gene lost 10 bases, with 15 bases spanning the gap. The CDR3 contains 11 residues.

The table lists this clone with many counts. The rearrangement joins TRBV30 to TRBJ1-5; 8 positions match TRBD1. Germline V gene lookup returns CDR1 GTSNPN and CDR2 SVGIG (reference sequence). With 5 bases clipped from V and 0 bases from J, the junction kept 6 bases outside the gene matches. CDR3 length: 15 residues. The CDR3 region is CAWGPGTGSNQPQHF. CDR3 sequence (DNA): TGTGCCTGGGGTCCCGGGACAGGTAGCAATCAGCCCCAGCATTTT.

The J gene is TRBJ1-2, the V gene TRBV11-2, with 8 bases identical to TRBD1. J was trimmed by 8 bases and V by 1 base; bases with no gene match: 12. CDR3 length equals 16 residues. The V gene's germline CDR1 is SGHAT and CDR2 FQNNGV. The DNA for the CDR3 is TGTGCCAGCAGCTTAGTACAGGGGGACTTGATGGTGGGCTACACCTTC. Amino acids: CASSLVQGDLMVGYTF.

The chain combines TRBV2 with TRBJ1-6; D gene unclear. This CDR3 comprises 15 residues. Germline lookup yields CDR1 SNHLY and CDR2 FYNNEI. V shed 7 bases and J shed 0 bases, with 10 bases lying between them. The CDR3 DNA sequence: TGTGCCAGCACTTCAGACTTCTCCTATAATTCACCCCTCCACTTT. Amino acids: CASTSDFSYNSPLHF.

V gene TRBV30 combines with J gene TRBJ2-3, with D perhaps matching TRBD1 (5 bases). This CDR3 has 17 residues. Trimming stripped 1 base from V and 5 bases from J, with 22 bases between. Germline CDR1 and CDR2: GTSNPN and SVGIG (reference sequence). The CDR3 DNA reads as TGTGCCTGGAGTGCCCGAAAATACACCTTGCAGGGAGATACGCAGTATTTT. Translation: CAWSARKYTLQGDTQYF.

This clone has just a few counts. The rearrangement links TRBV29-1 to TRBJ1-1; the match to TRBD1 covers 7 bases. V shed 7 bases and J 1 base; nucleotides not matched to a gene: 3. CDR1 is SQVTM and CDR2 is ANQGSEA in the germline V gene. This CDR3 is built from 12 residues. The CDR3 bases are TGCAGCGCAAACAGGGGGAACACTGAAGCTTTCTTT. It yields the protein CSANRGNTEAFF.

This rearrangement joins TRBV30 to TRBJ1-5, with TRBD1 matching 9 bases. The germline V gene encodes CDR1 GTSNPN and CDR2 SVGIG (reference sequence). The V segment lost 4 bases and the J segment 1 base; nucleotides outside the gene matches: 5. The CDR3 length is 15 residues. The CDR3 is CAWKQGAGSNQPQHF. The CDR3 bases are TGTGCCTGGAAACAGGGGGCCGGGAGCAATCAGCCCCAGCATTTT.

V and J are TRBV30 and TRBJ1-6, with D perhaps matching TRBD1 (5 bases). The CDR3 length is 15 residues. The ends were cut back, 0 bases at V and 3 bases at J, with 9 bases in the middle. CDR1 is GTSNPN and CDR2 is SVGIG in the germline V gene (reference sequence). The CDR3 loop is CAWSVLQGYNSPLHF. CDR3 DNA: TGTGCCTGGAGTGTTCTCCAGGGCTATAATTCACCCCTCCACTTT.

This clone has a single count. The chain uses TRBV5-1 and TRBJ2-5; a possible D gene is TRBD1 (6 bases). The CDR3 length is 13 residues. V was trimmed by 7 bases and J by 0 bases, leaving 10 bases between them. Germline V gene lookup returns CDR1 SGHRS and CDR2 YFSETQ. The CDR3 sequence is CASAQGYQETQYF. The CDR3, as DNA: TGCGCCAGCGCACAGGGATACCAAGAGACCCAGTACTTC.

This clone was detected only a few times. This chain connects TRBV14 to TRBJ1-1, with unresolved D. Germline CDR1 and CDR2: SGHDN and FVKESK. CDR3 length: 15 residues. V lost 2 bases to trimming and J lost 6 bases, with 16 bases between them. The CDR3: CASSQRAPRAPEAFF. The CDR3 DNA sequence: TGTGCCAGCAGCCAAAGAGCACCGAGGGCTCCTGAAGCTTTCTTT.

The chain employs TRBV29-1 and TRBJ2-3; D is undetermined. This CDR3 spans 12 amino acids. V lost 6 bases and J 5 bases, leaving 12 bases between the germline ends. Germline-derived CDR1 and CDR2 are SQVTM and ANQGSEA. This CDR3 reads CSVETVQDTQYF. CDR3 nucleotide sequence: TGCAGCGTGGAAACAGTGCAAGATACGCAGTATTTT.

The chain employs TRBV5-1 and TRBJ1-2; D is undetermined. Germline values: CDR1 SGHRS, CDR2 YFSETQ. This CDR3 contains 13 residues. V dropped 2 bases and J dropped 6 bases, with 11 bases sitting between them. The chain's CDR3 is CASSLNRADGYTF. The CDR3 bases are TGCGCCAGCAGCTTAAACAGAGCGGATGGCTACACCTTC.

The chain joins TRBV30 to TRBJ1-1; 8 nucleotides line up with TRBD1. The junction had 6 bases not matched to a gene; V was cut back by 3 bases and J by 6 bases. CDR3 length: 13 residues. CDR1 GTSNPN and CDR2 SVGIG come from the germline V gene (reference sequence). In DNA form, the CDR3 reads TGTGCCTGGAGGGGACAGGCAGAACCTGAAGCTTTCTTT. Residues: CAWRGQAEPEAFF.

The genes are TRBV5-5 and TRBJ1-1; 8 nucleotides agree with TRBD1. CDR1 SGHKS and CDR2 YYEKEE come from the germline V gene (reference sequence). The V segment lost 4 bases and the J segment 6 bases; nucleotides outside the gene matches: 8. This CDR3 has 14 amino acids. CDR3 coding DNA: TGTGCCAGCAGCCCTACAGGGGGATTCTCTGAAGCTTTCTTT. It encodes CASSPTGGFSEAFF.

The chain recombines TRBV4-1 with TRBJ2-2, with D perhaps matching TRBD2 (6 bases). CDR1 and CDR2 from the germline V gene are MGHRA and YSYEKL. There are 16 residues in the CDR3. V lost 4 bases and J 3 bases, leaving 15 bases between the germline ends. CDR3 protein: CASSLGLTSYTGELFF. CDR3 nucleotides: TGCGCCAGCAGCCTAGGCCTCACTAGCTACACCGGGGAGCTGTTTTTT.

This clone was detected a few times. The rearrangement links TRBV7-3 to TRBJ2-3; 7 bases align to TRBD2. With 1 base clipped from V and 2 bases from J, the junction kept 3 bases outside the gene matches. This CDR3 has 15 amino acids. The germline CDR1 and CDR2 sequences are SGHTA and FQGTGA. The CDR3 DNA reads as TGTGCCAGCAGCTTAAAAGCGGGGCCCACAGATACGCAGTATTTT. This codes for CASSLKAGPTDTQYF.

The V gene is TRBV5-1, the J gene TRBJ1-1, with 7 positions matching TRBD1. The CDR3 runs 13 residues. V lost 4 bases, J lost 1 base, and 1 base stayed unmatched. CDR1 is SGHRS, CDR2 YFSETQ, per germline. As DNA, the CDR3 is TGCGCCAGCAGCCGGGACAGGAACACTGAAGCTTTCTTT. Its translation is CASSRDRNTEAFF.

This clone has a handful of counts. The chain employs TRBV30 and TRBJ2-1, with D possibly matching TRBD1 (5 bases). The germline V gene encodes CDR1 GTSNPN and CDR2 SVGIG (reference sequence). V shed 6 bases and J shed 7 bases, with 19 bases lying between them. CDR3 size: 14 residues. The CDR3, as DNA: TGTGCCTGTCAGGCGGCAGGGTGGTCTAATGAGCAGTTCTTC. Amino acid sequence: CACQAAGWSNEQFF.